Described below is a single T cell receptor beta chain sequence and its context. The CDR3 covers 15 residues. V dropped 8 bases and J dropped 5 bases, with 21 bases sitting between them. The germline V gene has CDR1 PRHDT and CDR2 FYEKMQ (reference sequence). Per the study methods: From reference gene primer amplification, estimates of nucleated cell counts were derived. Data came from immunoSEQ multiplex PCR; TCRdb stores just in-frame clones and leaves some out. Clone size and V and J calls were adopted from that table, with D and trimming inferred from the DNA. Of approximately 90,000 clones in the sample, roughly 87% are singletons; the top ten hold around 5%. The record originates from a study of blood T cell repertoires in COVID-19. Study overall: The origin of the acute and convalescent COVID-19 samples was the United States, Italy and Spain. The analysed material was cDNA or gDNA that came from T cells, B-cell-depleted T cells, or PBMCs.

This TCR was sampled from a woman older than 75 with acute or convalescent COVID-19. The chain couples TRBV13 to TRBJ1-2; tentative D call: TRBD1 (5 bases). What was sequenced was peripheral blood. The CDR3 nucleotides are TGTGCCAGCTCCGCCCGGGGGAGACTTCGGTATGGCTACACCTTC. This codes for CASSARGRLRYGYTF.